This T cell receptor beta chain was observed in a study of spatial heterogeneity in lung cancer. Study-level information: Matched bulk RNA-seq yielded a T cell module score, and TCR transcript counts in tumor regions correlated strongly with that score. The study's findings and limits: Intratumoral expanded alpha and beta TCR counts were found to track tumor mutation counts.

Concerning this clonotype itself: Its target is not known.

Carried by each TCR cDNA molecule was a unique molecular identifier. TCRdb analysed the 5' RACE reads with MiXCR anew, one entry per CDR3 protein. The sample comprises about 29,000 distinct CDR3 sequences, roughly 7.2% of which are singletons, and roughly 22% rests with the top ten. The CDR3 runs to 15 residues. V lost 1 base and J lost 4, with 13 bases in between. Germline V lookup: CDR1 SGHDN, CDR2 FVKESK. The time point was: sample taken at primary tumor resection. Sequencing covered unsorted whole RNA taken from tumor, nontumor lung or frozen PBMC. This receptor was obtained from a male donor with early-stage non-small cell lung cancer. V gene TRBV14 combines with J gene TRBJ2-5, with D uncertain. The source material was lung tumor tissue, sampled at surgery. CDR3 DNA sequence: TGTGCCAGCAGCCAAGGATACGTTTCTGGAGAGACCCAGTACTTC. This encodes CASSQGYVSGETQYF.